Each of the 2 T cell receptor beta chains below was sequenced from the same sample in a study of T cells in Graves' hyperthyroidism and ophthalmopathy (dated by TCRdb to between 2017 and 2020). Libraries were prepared through multiplex PCR. The sequencer listed for this sample is Illumina HiSeq 2000. Amplification of TCR beta CDR3 regions was carried out from RNA transcripts. A first-round RT-PCR of the TCR CDR3 used the HTBI primer set with the Qiagen OneStep RT-PCR kit. The public reads were reprocessed in TCRdb via fastp at Q25 and MiXCR, keeping in-frame beta chains. All rows with the same CDR3 protein become a single entry with the most common DNA and genes. This sample gives about 520,000 distinct CDR3 sequences in total; around a quarter of them show up just once. The ten largest clones capture about 10% of the sample. The sample comprised blood. The source of these receptors is a woman younger than 45 with Graves' ophthalmopathy.

The table lists this clonotype with a few counts. The chain uses TRBV29-1 and TRBJ1-2; D is ambiguous. The CDR3 has 12 residues. The germline gives CDR1 SQVTM, CDR2 ANQGSEA. Trimming took 4 bases from V and 0 from J, leaving 6 bases between them. The CDR3 loop reads CSVVSPNYGYTF. The CDR3 DNA is TGCAGCGTTGTTTCACCTAACTATGGCTACACCTTC.

The rearrangement joins TRBV20-1 to TRBJ1-5, with 7 bases matching TRBD1. CDR1 and CDR2 from the germline V gene are DFQATT and SNEGSKA (reference sequence). The V gene end was trimmed by 6 bases and the J gene end by 2 bases; junction bases not matched to a gene: 10. CDR3 length: 15 residues. CDR3 region: CSALTGWNGNQPQHF. CDR3 nucleotides: TGCAGTGCCCTGACAGGGTGGAATGGCAATCAGCCCCAGCATTTT.